Listed below are T cell receptor beta chains from one sample, sequenced in a study of blood T cell repertoires in COVID-19. Data came from immunoSEQ multiplex PCR; TCRdb stores just in-frame clones and leaves some out. This repertoire shows some 300,000 clones, approximately 88% found once; its top ten account for 6.9%. Sequencing was done on a sample of peripheral blood. Source of these receptors: a woman in her twenties or thirties who had recovered from COVID-19. The CDR3 runs from the conserved cysteine through the conserved F or W. The D gene is left open where the match is weak. Where a row states a size, it is once, few, many or the class of an expanded clone; other rows omit it.

D gene	clone size	V gene	J gene	CDR3 protein	CDR3 DNA
TRBD1	-	TRBV28	TRBJ1-5	CASKPGQEQPQHF	TGTGCCAGCAAGCCAGGACAGGAACAGCCCCAGCATTTT
-	-	TRBV24-1	TRBJ2-1	CATSALDSDNEQFF	TGTGCCACCAGTGCCCTGGACTCGGACAATGAGCAGTTCTTC
TRBD1	few	TRBV19	TRBJ1-1	CASSFGQGNTEAFF	TGTGCCAGTAGTTTCGGACAGGGGAACACTGAAGCTTTCTTT
-	once	TRBV30	TRBJ1-3	CAWSGRPHSGNTIYF	TGTGCCTGGAGTGGGAGACCGCACTCTGGAAACACCATATATTTT
-	-	TRBV2	TRBJ2-7	CASSARASSYEQYF	TGTGCCAGCAGTGCCAGGGCGAGTTCCTACGAGCAGTACTTC
-	-	TRBV13	TRBJ2-5	CASSLVGGARETQYF	TGTGCCAGCAGCTTAGTTGGAGGGGCGCGGGAGACCCAGTACTTC
-	-	TRBV10-3	TRBJ2-6	CAISGLGGSGANVLTF	TGTGCCATCAGTGGTTTAGGGGGCTCTGGGGCCAACGTCCTGACTTTC
TRBD1	-	TRBV28	TRBJ1-2	CASTIQGDYGYTF	TGTGCCAGCACCATACAGGGGGACTATGGCTACACCTTC
-	-	TRBV6-5	TRBJ2-2	CASSYLQAGELFF	TGTGCCAGCAGTTACTTACAGGCCGGGGAGCTGTTTTTT
-	-	TRBV11-1	TRBJ2-1	CASSFSGEYNEQFF	TGTGCCAGCAGCTTCTCAGGGGAATACAATGAGCAGTTCTTC
-	-	TRBV29-1	TRBJ1-1	CSFIFESEAFF	TGCAGCTTCATTTTCGAGAGCGAAGCTTTCTTT
-	-	TRBV9	TRBJ2-1	CASSPEGGPYNEQFF	TGTGCCAGCAGCCCGGAGGGGGGGCCTTACAATGAGCAGTTCTTC
-	-	TRBV3-1/TRBV3-2	TRBJ2-3	CASSQGTSNTQYF	TGTGCCAGCAGCCAAGGCACTAGCAATACGCAGTATTTT
-	-	TRBV6-4	TRBJ1-2	CASSDRELGYTF	TGTGCCAGCAGTGACAGGGAGTTGGGCTACACCTTC
-	-	TRBV28	TRBJ1-1	CASSSGGTLTGGAFF	TGTGCCAGCAGTAGCGGAGGGACGCTCACAGGTGGAGCTTTCTTT
TRBD1	once	TRBV27	TRBJ1-4	CASSPLGQGKKLFF	TGTGCCAGCAGTCCACTCGGACAGGGCAAAAAACTGTTTTTT
-	-	TRBV21-1	TRBJ1-2	CASSKAQVYGYTF	TGTGCCAGCAGCAAAGCCCAGGTCTATGGCTACACCTTC
TRBD2	-	TRBV4-3	TRBJ2-3	CASSQGISGGAADTQYF	TGCGCCAGCAGCCAAGGAATTAGCGGGGGGGCTGCAGATACGCAGTATTTT
-	-	TRBV4-2	TRBJ1-1	CASSQERDLNTEAFF	TGTGCCAGCAGCCAAGAGAGGGACTTGAACACTGAAGCTTTCTTT
-	-	TRBV5-1	TRBJ1-6	CASSSTGMNSPLHF	TGCGCCAGCAGCTCCACAGGGATGAATTCACCCCTCCACTTT
-	-	TRBV18	TRBJ1-4	CASSPYREGEKLFF	TGTGCCAGCTCACCATACAGGGAAGGTGAAAAACTGTTTTTT
TRBD2	-	TRBV2	TRBJ2-3	CASSRRGDGTDTQYF	TGTGCCAGCAGTCGTCGGGGGGACGGCACAGATACGCAGTATTTT
-	-	TRBV27	TRBJ1-5	CASSLSLGGDGNQPQHF	TGTGCCAGCAGTTTATCCCTCGGAGGGGACGGCAATCAGCCCCAGCATTTT
-	-	TRBV23-1	TRBJ2-3	CASSHEIWQTRKSADTQYF	TGCGCCAGCAGTCACGAGATCTGGCAGACTAGAAAATCTGCAGATACGCAGTATTTT
-	-	TRBV7-2	TRBJ1-5	CASSLADQPQHF	TGTGCCAGCAGCTTAGCCGATCAGCCCCAGCATTTT
-	-	TRBV21-1	TRBJ2-7	CASTRQNYEQYF	TGTGCCAGCACTCGACAGAACTACGAGCAGTACTTC
TRBD1	-	TRBV5-1	TRBJ1-2	CASRPDRGRSYTF	TGCGCCAGCAGACCCGACAGGGGTCGGAGCTACACCTTC
TRBD2	-	TRBV3-1/TRBV3-2	TRBJ2-4	CASSSGLAGAKNIQYF	TGTGCCAGCAGCTCGGGACTAGCGGGGGCAAAAAACATTCAGTACTTC
-	once	TRBV19	TRBJ1-6	CASHVGVNSPLHF	TGTGCCAGTCATGTAGGGGTGAATTCACCCCTCCACTTT
TRBD2	-	TRBV28	TRBJ2-1	CASSPPGGGDGIDEQFF	TGTGCCAGCAGTCCGCCGGGAGGGGGGGACGGAATCGATGAGCAGTTCTTC
TRBD1	-	TRBV7-9	TRBJ2-2	CASSFQTGRTGELFF	TGTGCCAGCAGCTTTCAGACAGGGCGCACCGGGGAGCTGTTTTTT
-	-	TRBV6-4	TRBJ1-5	CASSPGSNQPQHF	TGTGCCAGCAGCCCCGGTAGCAATCAGCCCCAGCATTTT
TRBD2	-	TRBV2	TRBJ2-7	CASSREEQYF	TGTGCCAGCTCGCGGGAGGAGCAGTACTTC
TRBD1	once	TRBV15	TRBJ2-7	CATSLDRGRGYEQYF	TGTGCCACCAGCCTGGACAGGGGCAGGGGCTACGAGCAGTACTTC
-	-	TRBV7-3	TRBJ2-2	CASSLQRSTNTGELFF	TGTGCCAGCAGCTTACAACGGTCGACGAACACCGGGGAGCTGTTTTTT
-	once	TRBV28	TRBJ1-4	CASTLQGSTNEKLFF	TGTGCCAGCACCCTACAGGGATCAACTAATGAAAAACTGTTTTTT
TRBD1	once	TRBV12-3/TRBV12-4	TRBJ2-7	CASRDRAYEQYF	TGTGCCAGCCGGGACAGGGCCTACGAGCAGTACTTC
-	-	TRBV6-6	TRBJ1-1	CASSQFQGNTEAFF	TGTGCCAGCAGTCAATTTCAGGGGAACACTGAAGCTTTCTTT
TRBD1	-	TRBV28	TRBJ1-2	CASSGTGANYGYTF	TGTGCCAGCAGTGGGACAGGGGCCAACTATGGCTACACCTTC
TRBD1	-	TRBV7-3	TRBJ2-7	CASSRTGTEVYEQYF	TGTGCCAGCAGCCGCACCGGGACAGAAGTCTACGAGCAGTACTTC
-	-	TRBV18	TRBJ1-6	CASSPRPQGGNSPLHF	TGTGCCAGCTCACCACGGCCACAGGGTGGTAATTCACCCCTCCACTTT
TRBD1	-	TRBV11-2	TRBJ1-4	CASSGQGTEKLFF	TGTGCCAGCAGCGGACAGGGGACGGAAAAACTGTTTTTT
-	-	TRBV6-2/TRBV6-3	TRBJ2-2	CASSYRRPGELFF	TGTGCCAGCAGTTACAGGAGACCCGGGGAGCTGTTTTTT
TRBD2	-	TRBV4-1	TRBJ2-2	CASSQGGGGTGELFF	TGCGCCAGCAGCCAAGGCGGGGGAGGTACCGGGGAGCTGTTTTTT
-	-	TRBV7-9	TRBJ2-7	CASSPDGVNEQYF	TGTGCCAGCAGCCCCGACGGGGTCAACGAGCAGTACTTC
TRBD2	-	TRBV7-9	TRBJ2-3	CASSAGTSWITDTQYF	TGTGCCAGCAGCGCCGGGACTAGTTGGATCACAGATACGCAGTATTTT
TRBD1	-	TRBV16	TRBJ2-7	CASSRPLPGQGEQYF	TGTGCCAGCAGCCGGCCCCTCCCGGGACAGGGAGAGCAGTACTTC
-	once	TRBV29-1	TRBJ2-1	CSVESGGNKFF	TGCAGCGTTGAATCGGGCGGGAACAAGTTCTTC
TRBD1	once	TRBV6-5	TRBJ1-2	CASRDYRQGDYGYTF	TGTGCCAGCAGGGATTATAGACAGGGTGACTATGGCTACACCTTC
TRBD2	-	TRBV5-1	TRBJ2-7	CASSFALAAYEQYF	TGCGCCAGCAGCTTTGCACTAGCGGCTTACGAGCAGTACTTC
-	-	TRBV7-2	TRBJ2-1	CASSLRDRRRFF	TGTGCCAGCAGCTTAAGAGACAGGCGGCGGTTCTTC
TRBD1	few	TRBV28	TRBJ2-7	CASRGTGSYEQYF	TGTGCCAGCAGAGGGACAGGGTCCTACGAGCAGTACTTC
-	-	TRBV20-1	TRBJ2-3	CSASNLVAGTDTQYF	TGCAGTGCTAGTAACCTAGTAGCCGGCACAGATACGCAGTATTTT
-	-	TRBV4-2	TRBJ2-3	CASSLQGTYTDTQYF	TGTGCCAGCAGCCTACAGGGAACCTACACAGATACGCAGTATTTT
-	-	TRBV10-3	TRBJ2-7	CATKQGTYEQYF	TGTGCCACCAAACAGGGAACCTACGAGCAGTACTTC
TRBD1	-	TRBV5-5	TRBJ1-3	CASSLAFLGQGTGNTIYF	TGTGCCAGCAGCTTGGCGTTTCTCGGACAGGGGACGGGAAACACCATATATTTT
-	once	TRBV5-4	TRBJ1-2	CASSLGLGGSYGYTF	TGTGCCAGCAGCTTGGGGCTAGGGGGAAGCTATGGCTACACCTTC